Sequencing of this T cell receptor beta chain was carried out in a study of shared clonotypes between healthy human individuals (dated by TCRdb to the early 2020s). Turning to the overall study: A couple of women and a few men aged 18 to 49 years were included in the cohort. For each donor, CD4 naive and CD4 memory were each run on three plates, CD8 naive on two plates, and CD8 memory on one plate. To estimate repertoire size and how much clonotypes are shared between individuals, the study performed deep sequencing of blood TCR repertoires from about five healthy adults. To increase sequencing depth and limit assay-specific biases, TCR repertoire library preparation and sequencing were carried out by different laboratories using diverse techniques. Between about 0.8 and 8.9 billion PBMCs per donor were obtained by leukapheresis.

TCR CDR3 regions were amplified from genomic DNA by multiplex PCR using the deep immunoSEQ assay. Extracted genomic DNA from each cell subset was spread evenly across all wells of several immunoSEQ 96-well plates, with each plate serving as a replicate. For sorted subsets, 200 ng of genomic DNA, equivalent to roughly 33,000 T cell genomes, went into each replicate PCR. Purified libraries were measured with a Qubit 3.0 fluorometer, size-checked on a Bioanalyzer 2100, and measured again with the KAPA Library Quantification kit. A separate single-read 150-cycle Illumina NextSeq 550 flow cell was used to sequence each immunoSEQ 96-well plate. Processing in the source paper ran as follows. Because the immunoSEQ output held only junctional sequences and lacked quality scores, the filtering could not match the filtering applied to full-length reads. To assign V/J genes and CDR3, sequences were annotated against IMGT germline references using PyIR, a Python wrapper for IgBLAST v1.9. Reads were removed for weak V/J assignments (E-value above 1e-6), missing CDR3, stop codons, out-of-frame junctions, or ambiguous translated residues. V3J clonotypes were defined as sequences sharing an identical inferred V gene, J gene, and CDR3 amino acid sequence. The percentage overlap between two repertoires was calculated by dividing the number of shared unique clonotypes by the size of the smaller repertoire. Richness of each repertoire was evaluated using RTK rarefaction, the Chao1 estimator, and Recon v2.1 estimates of unobserved clonotypes. Generation probabilities for all TCRbeta clonotypes obtained by the gDNA method from a few donors were computed using OLGA. TCRdb limited this immuneACCESS table to in-frame rearrangements with V and J called. A share of clones is missing; checked studies link under half to unresolved V genes, and the rest is unexplained. V and J calls and clone size are those listed in that table; D and trimming were worked out from the DNA. The sample table contains 2 million to 2.5 million clones; only one count was recorded for roughly 95% of them. Of the sample, over 0.1% falls within the top ten clones.

What the study reported, not specific to this receptor: Larger estimated clonotype richness was generally found for naive subsets than for memory subsets. Clonotypes shared by all four sorted-subset donors showed higher generation probabilities than non-shared clonotypes. Pairwise subsampling led to the expectation that sequencing depth would affect the degree of clonotype sharing among donors. Sampling was restricted to blood, and TCR repertoires in tissues likely differ from the TCR repertoires found in blood. Sharing across a handful of donors was observed for approximately 4.6% of naive CD4, about 4% of naive CD8, 2% to 2.5% of memory CD4, and about 0.4% of memory CD8 clonotypes. The genetic and exposure-history diversity represented was limited by the small number of donors. Incomplete sequencing was indicated by rarefaction of sorted-subset datasets, despite the large sequencing depth.

Of note for this clone: The antigen it binds to is not known. No base quality values were provided; no much bigger clone lies one nucleotide off.

Healthy HIV-negative adults with no recently reported acute infections or vaccinations were included as donors. Only Caucasian adults living in Nashville, Tennessee, USA were represented among the donors. CD4+ T cells were enriched by magnetic negative selection; naive cells were then positively selected on CD45RA, and the negative fraction formed the memory subset. Blood was obtained by leukapheresis, after which PBMCs were separated by Ficoll-Histopaque density gradient centrifugation and cryopreserved in liquid nitrogen vapor phase. Analytical flow cytometry was used to check the purity and quantity of each magnetically sorted T cell population. From each sorted fraction, genomic DNA was isolated and quantified by UV absorbance on a Nanodrop 2000c. After removal of 9 bases from V and 1 base from J, the junction retains 10 bases not matched to a gene. Based on the germline V gene (reference sequence), the CDR1 and CDR2 sequences are LNHDA and SQIVND. Including cysteine and phenylalanine, the CDR3 has 17 amino acids. The kept DNA is CDR3 alone, 51 bases in frame from the first base.

This sequence originates from a man younger than 35 in good health. Sequencing was performed on naive CD4+ T cells sorted from blood. The cell subset or site tag for this specimen amounts to: CD45RA+ positively selected. The rearrangement joined TRBV19 to TRBJ1-5, with TRBD1 identical over 12 junction bases. DNA sequence: TGTGCCAGCCGGGACAGGGGGCGGAAGGTGAGCAATCAGCCCCAGCATTTT. The encoded protein is CASRDRGRKVSNQPQHF.